The 27 T cell receptor beta chains presented below share a single source sample, sequenced in a study of T cells in Graves' hyperthyroidism and ophthalmopathy. RNA transcripts were the template for amplifying TCR beta CDR3 regions. The study used the HTBI primer set for a first-round RT-PCR of the TCR CDR3. TCRdb called the multiplex PCR reads again in MiXCR, with one record for every CDR3 protein. The top ten clones hold 35% to 45% of a sample with fewer than 450,000 distinct CDR3 sequences, around a sixth of them seen once. The sample consisted of blood. The receptors come from a man between 18 and 35 years old with Graves' ophthalmopathy.

The V call is TRBV28, the J call TRBJ1-4; 8 bases agree with TRBD1. CDR3 size: 15 residues. The J segment lost 3 bases and the V segment lost 4 bases, leaving 4 bases of the junction unmatched. Germline V gene data show CDR1 as MDHEN and CDR2 as SYDVKM. Written as DNA, the CDR3 is TGTGCCAGCAGTTCCACAGGGGGGGCTAATGAAAAACTGTTTTTT. Its protein product is CASSSTGGANEKLFF.

This sequence joins TRBV6-1 and TRBJ1-5; no clear D. CDR1 MNHNS and CDR2 SASEGT come from the germline V gene. V gave up 2 bases and J gave up 3 bases, with 8 bases separating them. The CDR3 runs to 14 residues. In DNA form, the CDR3 reads TGTGCCAGCAGTGAAACAAGTTTCAATCAGCCCCAGCATTTT. Encoded protein: CASSETSFNQPQHF.

This clonotype occurred many times. The rearrangement joins TRBV6-1 to TRBJ1-1; no definite D call. From germline, CDR1 is MNHNS and CDR2 SASEGT. Deletions cut 3 bases from V and 4 bases from J, with 18 bases between. CDR3 length: 16 amino acids. The CDR3 DNA reads as TGTGCCAGCAGTGACCCCCCAGGTCGAGGGATCACTGAAGCTTTCTTT. The encoded protein is CASSDPPGRGITEAFF.

This clonotype has a handful of counts. The chain employs TRBV20-1 and TRBJ1-1, with 7 bases that match TRBD1. The CDR3 length is 14 residues. After removal of 0 bases from V and 7 bases from J, the junction contained 8 bases not matched to a gene. Germline loops: CDR1 DFQATT, CDR2 SNEGSKA (reference sequence). The CDR3 DNA sequence: TGCAGTGCTAGAGAAGCGGGGACAGAGAGTGAAGCTTTCTTT. It codes for CSAREAGTESEAFF.

This clonotype was recorded at least ten times. This chain links TRBV28 with TRBJ1-2; 8 nucleotides agree with TRBD1. CDR1 and CDR2 from the germline V gene are MDHEN and SYDVKM. This CDR3 comprises 14 residues. J lost 1 base, V lost 5 bases, and 3 bases had no gene match. The CDR3 DNA reads as TGTGCCAGCAGTACAGGGGGTGGTAACTATGGCTACACCTTC. Its translation: CASSTGGGNYGYTF.

There are many counts of this clonotype. The chain combines TRBV24-1 with TRBJ2-1; D uncertain. V was clipped by 3 bases and J by 7 bases, with 9 bases between them. CDR3 length equals 13 residues. CDR1 is KGHDR and CDR2 is SFDVKD in the germline V gene. CDR3 loop: CATSDLPLNEQFF. CDR3 bases: TGTGCCACCAGTGATCTCCCATTGAATGAGCAGTTCTTC.

This clonotype was counted ten times or more. V gene TRBV20-1 combines with J gene TRBJ1-6; 7 bases are a match to TRBD1. Unmatched junction bases numbered 9, after V lost 1 base and J lost 3 bases. There are 17 residues in the CDR3. Per germline, CDR1 DFQATT and CDR2 SNEGSKA (reference sequence). Here the CDR3 reads CSARGHSGGDYNSPLHF. In DNA form, the CDR3 reads TGCAGTGCTAGAGGCCACTCAGGGGGAGACTATAATTCACCCCTCCACTTT.

This clonotype was detected only a few times. CDR3 DNA sequence: TGTGCCAGCAGCTTAGTGGAGGTGAACACTGAAGCTTTCTTT. Protein sequence: CASSLVEVNTEAFF. The genes are TRBV7-9 and TRBJ1-1, with no clear D. Germline V gene lookup returns CDR1 SEHNR and CDR2 FQNEAQ (reference sequence). This CDR3 has 14 residues. V was clipped by 1 base and J by 0 bases, with 6 bases between them. Variable domain in full (rest from reference TRBV7-9 and TRBJ1-1): DTGVSQNPRHKITKRGQNVTFRCDPISEHNRLYWYRQTLGQGPEFLTYFQNEAQLEKSRLLSDRFSAERPKGSFSTLEIQRTEQGDSAMYLCASSLVEVNTEAFFGQGTRLTVV.

In regard to this clonotype: This could be a read error, since a much larger clone is one nucleotide away. The chain has TRBV27 and TRBJ1-4, with 8 bases aligning to TRBD1. The V gene end was trimmed by 3 bases and the J gene end by 0 bases; junction bases not matched to a gene: 9. Per germline, CDR1 MNHEY and CDR2 SMNVEV (reference sequence). This CDR3 region has 18 residues. CDR3 amino acids: CASSFGRGRTTTNEKLFF. The CDR3 coding sequence is TGTGCCAGCAGTTTTGGCAGGGGGCGCACCACAACTAATGAAAAACTGTTTTTT.

In this sample, this clonotype turned up many times. V is TRBV6-1 and J is TRBJ2-5; D gene unclear. Germline V gene lookup returns CDR1 MNHNS and CDR2 SASEGT. V gave up 0 bases and J gave up 5 bases, with 7 bases separating them. The CDR3 spans 13 residues. CDR3 nucleotide sequence: TGTGCCAGCAGTGAAGCCCACGGGGAGACCCAGTACTTC. This translates into CASSEAHGETQYF.

Only a few counts were recorded for this clonotype. V gene TRBV6-2 or TRBV6-3 combines with J gene TRBJ2-7; D may be TRBD1 (6 bases). Germline CDR1 and CDR2: MNHEY and SVGEGT. V lost 6 bases and J lost 3, with 15 bases in between. The CDR3 length is 14 residues. CDR3 in amino acids: CASREQGTYYEQYF. The DNA for the CDR3 is TGTGCCAGCAGAGAACAGGGAACCTACTACGAGCAGTACTTC.

This clonotype was found many times. This chain joins TRBV5-1 and TRBJ1-1; the match to TRBD1 covers 10 bases. J lost 3 bases, V lost 4 bases, and 3 bases had no gene match. This CDR3 region has 14 residues. The V gene's germline CDR1 is SGHRS and CDR2 YFSETQ. The CDR3 nucleotides are TGCGCCAGCAGCGTGGACAGGGGGGACACTGAAGCTTTCTTT. Protein sequence: CASSVDRGDTEAFF.

This clonotype was seen a few times. The V gene is TRBV6-4, the J gene TRBJ2-7; D is unclear. Germline values: CDR1 MRHNA, CDR2 SNTAGT. The CDR3 loop spans 11 amino acids. Trimming cost V 8 bases and J 6 bases, with 11 bases left between them. The CDR3 DNA sequence: TGTGCCAGCCCCTTCGGTGGCGAGCAGTACTTC. This sequence encodes CASPFGGEQYF.

This clonotype was detected ten times or more. The chain couples TRBV7-2 to TRBJ2-3; possibly TRBD1 or TRBD2 for D (6 bases each). From germline, CDR1 is SGHTA and CDR2 FQGNSA. The V end was cut by 5 bases, the J end by 1 base, with 13 bases between. This CDR3 comprises 15 residues. CDR3 in amino acids: CASSAGHPGTDTQYF. In nucleotides, the CDR3 is TGTGCCAGCAGCGCGGGACACCCCGGCACAGATACGCAGTATTTT.

The chain couples TRBV20-1 to TRBJ1-6; D unclear. V gave up 1 base and J gave up 7 bases, with 11 bases separating them. This CDR3 region has 14 residues. Germline-derived CDR1 and CDR2 are DFQATT and SNEGSKA (reference sequence). CDR3 nucleotides: TGCAGTGCTAGAGGGCCAAACTCAAATTCACCCCTCCACTTT. It specifies CSARGPNSNSPLHF.

The sample holds a few counts of this clonotype. This chain joins TRBV20-1 and TRBJ2-1; possible D gene TRBD2, 5 bases. CDR1 and CDR2 (germline): DFQATT, SNEGSKA (reference sequence). The ends were cut back, 3 bases at V and 0 bases at J, with 12 bases in the middle. This CDR3 has 15 amino acids. CDR3 DNA sequence: TGCAGTGCTAGTTGGTCTGGGAGCTCCTACAATGAGCAGTTCTTC. Translated, it gives CSASWSGSSYNEQFF.

This clonotype was seen once. The J gene is TRBJ2-3, the V gene TRBV20-1, with 8 bases that match TRBD2. J lost 3 bases, V lost 6 bases, and 5 bases had no gene match. Per the germline V gene, CDR1 is DFQATT and CDR2 is SNEGSKA (reference sequence). This CDR3 is 13 amino acids long. The CDR3 spells CSAYTSGTDTQYF. CDR3 nucleotide sequence: TGCAGTGCCTATACTAGCGGTACAGATACGCAGTATTTT.

This clonotype has a count of ten or more. CDR3 DNA sequence: TGTGCCAGCTCACCAGGGGCGGGACAAGAGACCCAGTACTTC. Protein: CASSPGAGQETQYF. The rearrangement joins TRBV18 to TRBJ2-5; D might be TRBD2 (6 bases). The germline gives CDR1 KGHSH, CDR2 LQKENI. V lost 2 bases and J lost 2, with 9 bases in between. This CDR3 comprises 14 residues.

A few counts support this clonotype. The chain employs TRBV20-1 and TRBJ2-5, with TRBD1 identical over 7 bases. V was clipped by 0 bases and J by 2 bases; unmatched bases: 6. Germline CDR1 is DFQATT and CDR2 is SNEGSKA (reference sequence). The CDR3 consists of 15 residues. The CDR3 sequence is CSARDKGARQETQYF. CDR3 in DNA: TGCAGTGCTAGAGATAAGGGGGCCCGGCAAGAGACCCAGTACTTC.

This clonotype has at least ten counts. This chain links TRBV20-1 with TRBJ1-3; D remains unclear. Trimming removed 0 bases from V and 4 bases from J, with 13 bases in between. CDR1 and CDR2 (germline): DFQATT, SNEGSKA (reference sequence). The CDR3 has 15 amino acids. The CDR3 DNA sequence: TGCAGTGCTAGAGACGCCCCGGCGGCGGGAAACACCATATATTTT. It encodes CSARDAPAAGNTIYF.

This clonotype has more than one count but fewer than ten. The CDR3 region is CASTPYSATSYNEQFF. Written as DNA, the CDR3 is TGTGCCAGTACCCCCTACAGCGCTACCTCCTACAATGAGCAGTTCTTC. The chain links TRBV19 to TRBJ2-1; D unresolved. Per the germline V gene, CDR1 is LNHDA and CDR2 is SQIVND (reference sequence). The CDR3 contains 16 residues. V lost 7 bases to trimming and J lost 0 bases, with 16 bases between them. Full variable domain (remainder filled in from reference TRBV19 and TRBJ2-1): DGGITQSPKYLFRKEGQNVTLSCEQNLNHDAMYWYRQDPGQGLRLIYYSQIVNDFQKGDIAEGYSVSREKKESFPLTVTSAQKNPTAFYLCASTPYSATSYNEQFFGPGTRLTVL.

There are a few counts of this clonotype. V and J are TRBV19 and TRBJ1-5; the match to TRBD1 covers 9 bases. V shed 2 bases, J shed 7 bases, and the junction held 6 bases outside the gene matches. The CDR3 is 15 residues long. Germline V lookup: CDR1 LNHDA, CDR2 SQIVND (reference sequence). CDR3 amino acids: CASSIYRGQEQPQHF. The DNA for the CDR3 is TGTGCCAGTAGTATATACAGGGGGCAAGAACAGCCCCAGCATTTT.

The rearrangement links TRBV19 to TRBJ2-7, with D unclear. CDR1 and CDR2 from the germline V gene are LNHDA and SQIVND (reference sequence). The CDR3 totals 13 residues. V gave up 3 bases and J gave up 3 bases, with 9 bases separating them. The CDR3 region is CASSIVGNYEQYF. CDR3 DNA sequence: TGTGCCAGTAGTATCGTGGGGAACTACGAGCAGTACTTC.

This clonotype occurred a few times. The J gene is TRBJ2-5, the V gene TRBV4-2; D gene unclear. The ends were cut back, 1 base at V and 8 bases at J, with 14 bases in the middle. The germline CDR1 and CDR2 sequences are LGHNA and YNFKEQ. This CDR3 contains 14 residues. The CDR3, as DNA: TGTGCCAGCAGCCAAGGCCCCGATTCTGGCACCCAGTACTTC. Translating it yields CASSQGPDSGTQYF.

The chain recombines TRBV9 with TRBJ2-1, with 11 bases fitting TRBD1. Germline V gene data show CDR1 as SGDLS and CDR2 as YYNGEE. The junction had 4 bases not matched to a gene; V was cut back by 0 bases and J by 8 bases. This CDR3 has 15 residues. This CDR3 is CASSVERTGGDEQFF. The CDR3 region has the DNA TGTGCCAGCAGCGTAGAACGGACAGGGGGCGATGAGCAGTTCTTC.

This clonotype was detected a few times. V gene TRBV12-3 or TRBV12-4 combines with J gene TRBJ2-2; D might be TRBD1 (7 bases). This CDR3 is built from 11 residues. Deletions cut 5 bases from V and 13 bases from J, with 11 bases between. The CDR3 DNA reads TGTGCCAGCAGTCAGGGGGGTGGGCTGTTTTTT. It encodes CASSQGGGLFF.

This clonotype has at least ten counts. In nucleotides, the CDR3 is TGTGCCAGCAGTGCTGGCAGAAGCACCGGGGAGCTGTTTTTT. The encoded protein is CASSAGRSTGELFF. The chain recombines TRBV2 with TRBJ2-2, with D hard to call. CDR1 and CDR2 (germline): SNHLY, FYNNEI. V lost 4 bases and J lost 4, with 10 bases in between. The CDR3 covers 14 residues.